The T cell receptor (beta chain) under discussion was sequenced for a study of beta chain features in type 1 diabetes. Reverse transcription of all isolated RNA meant that expressed TCRB transcripts were sequenced. This table comes from immunoSEQ multiplex PCR, and its TCRdb copy is limited to in-frame clones, with some not included. This table holds fewer than 400,000 clones, about a tenth found once. Study-wide results and limits: Shorter TCRB CDR3s, moderately but significantly so, marked every one of the four CD4+ subsets in Type 1 diabetes patients.

A few counts support this clone. The antigen remains unidentified. V was clipped by 4 bases and J by 6 bases, with 22 bases between them. Germline assignment: CDR1 SEHNR and CDR2 FQNEAQ (reference sequence). This CDR3 is built from 17 residues. Sequencing input: central memory CD4+ T cells from blood. The rearrangement uses TRBV7-9 and TRBJ2-1; weak D call: TRBD1 (5 bases). This clonotype originated in a man aged 25-40 years with type 1 diabetes. The chain's CDR3 is CASSSFRQGLQFNEQFF. Written as DNA, the CDR3 is TGTGCCAGCAGCTCGTTTCGGCAGGGCCTTCAGTTCAATGAGCAGTTCTTC.